The 2 T cell receptor beta chains in this list originate from one sample, sequenced in a study of blood T cell repertoires in COVID-19. Method: immunoSEQ multiplex PCR; TCRdb's copy keeps in-frame clones and lacks some. The repertoire holds about 400,000 clones, under 90% seen once, with around 1.7% in the top ten. The source material was PBMCs or T cells enriched from blood (not recorded which). Receptors originate from a woman aged 25 to 45 who had recovered from COVID-19.

This chain connects TRBV5-1 to TRBJ2-7, with 10 bases identical to TRBD1. The CDR3 totals 13 residues. V was pared by 4 bases and J by 7 bases, with 5 bases of the junction left unmatched. Germline V lookup: CDR1 SGHRS, CDR2 YFSETQ. CDR3: CASSLRTGGEQYF. CDR3 nucleotide sequence: TGCGCCAGCAGCCTCCGGACAGGGGGGGAGCAGTACTTC.

This clone showed up just a few times. CDR3 nucleotides: TGTGCCGTTTACAGGGATTTTAAAGGTGGACCCCTCCACTTT. It is translated as CAVYRDFKGGPLHF. The chain employs TRBV30 and TRBJ1-6, with D possibly TRBD1 on 6 matching bases. Germline V lookup: CDR1 GTSNPN, CDR2 SVGIG (reference sequence). V lost 8 bases, J lost 12 bases, and 23 bases lay in between. This CDR3 is built from 14 residues.